A single sample is the source of the 22 T cell receptor beta chains below, sequenced in a study of beta chain features in type 1 diabetes. Since all of the isolated RNA was reverse transcribed, expressed TCRB transcripts were what got sequenced. Produced via immunoSEQ multiplex PCR; TCRdb's table is partial and in-frame only. Of just over 150,000 clones listed, 8.5% to 14% are singletons. The sequencing input was central memory CD4+ T cells from blood. These receptors were obtained from a man younger than 30 in good health.

This clone was picked up a small number of times. The chain combines TRBV7-2 with TRBJ2-1, with TRBD1 as a possible D gene (8 bases). Trimming pared 5 bases from V and 8 bases from J, leaving 16 bases between. CDR1 and CDR2 from the germline V gene are SGHTA and FQGNSA. CDR3 length: 14 residues. CDR3 in DNA: TGTGCCAGCAGCCGATGGACAGGGAGGGATGAGCAGTTCTTC. It yields the protein CASSRWTGRDEQFF.

The table lists this clone with a few counts. The chain is built from TRBV7-2 and TRBJ2-7; 11 bases fit TRBD1. The V and J ends lost 5 bases and 6 bases, in that order; junction bases with no gene match: 6. The CDR3 is 14 residues long. The germline V gene encodes CDR1 SGHTA and CDR2 FQGNSA. The DNA for the CDR3 is TGTGCCAGCAGCCCTAGGACAGGGGGCGTCGAGCAGTACTTC. This codes for CASSPRTGGVEQYF.

The chain recombines TRBV19 with TRBJ2-7; possibly TRBD1 for D (5 bases). Germline CDR1 LNHDA, CDR2 SQIVND (reference sequence). The V end lost 10 bases, the J end lost 4 bases, and 11 bases lay between the germline ends. The CDR3 is 11 residues long. The CDR3 DNA is TGTGCCACCAAAAGGGGTTACGAGCAGTACTTC. This sequence encodes CATKRGYEQYF.

This chain uses TRBV28 with TRBJ1-6; no firm D call. CDR3 length: 15 amino acids. The V and J ends lost 8 bases and 0 bases respectively, with 11 bases between them. Germline V gene data show CDR1 as MDHEN and CDR2 as SYDVKM. CDR3 region: CASEYGSSYNSPLHF. The CDR3 region has the DNA TGTGCCAGCGAATACGGAAGCTCCTATAATTCACCCCTCCACTTT.

This chain connects TRBV27 to TRBJ2-3, with 8 bases that match TRBD2. V was clipped by 6 bases and J by 1 base; unmatched bases: 6. Per germline, CDR1 MNHEY and CDR2 SMNVEV (reference sequence). This CDR3 has 15 amino acids. The CDR3 DNA is TGTGCCAGCAGCCCGCGGGAGGACGGCACAGATACGCAGTATTTT. This gives the protein CASSPREDGTDTQYF.

This clone was seen at least ten times. The CDR3 region has the DNA TGTGCCTGGAGTGCAGGTATGAACACTGAAGCTTTCTTT. Protein product: CAWSAGMNTEAFF. The chain is built from TRBV30 and TRBJ1-1; D is uncertain. CDR3 size: 13 residues. V lost 1 base and J lost 0, with 6 bases in between. Germline CDR1 is GTSNPN and CDR2 is SVGIG (reference sequence).

This clone was picked up a small number of times. The CDR3, as DNA: TGTGCCAGCAGGGTGACCGGAAAAGCTTTCTTT. Translated, it gives CASRVTGKAFF. V gene TRBV6-1 combines with J gene TRBJ1-1; no clear D gene. The CDR3 has 11 residues. The germline V and J ends were trimmed by 6 bases and 9 bases, with 11 bases remaining between them. CDR1 is MNHNS and CDR2 is SASEGT in the germline V gene.

This clone was detected only a few times. V usage is TRBV6-6 and J usage is TRBJ1-1; 8 bases fit TRBD1. J was trimmed by 8 bases and V by 2 bases; bases with no gene match: 10. Germline CDR1 is MNHNY and CDR2 is SVGAGI (reference sequence). The CDR3 consists of 15 residues. CDR3 region: CASSYAPQGAGEAFF. CDR3 in DNA: TGTGCCAGCAGTTACGCCCCCCAGGGGGCAGGAGAAGCTTTCTTT.

This sequence joins TRBV11-2 and TRBJ2-3; TRBD1 agrees at 7 bases. CDR1 and CDR2 (germline): SGHAT, FQNNGV. This CDR3 region has 15 residues. Losses at the gene ends were 0 bases for V and 4 bases for J; bases not matched to a gene: 4. The chain's CDR3 is CASSLDDRESDTQYF. CDR3 coding DNA: TGTGCCAGCAGCTTAGATGACAGGGAGTCAGATACGCAGTATTTT.

Concerning this clone: This sample also contains other DNA sequences that code for the same CDR3. The chain combines TRBV2 with TRBJ2-3; 7 nucleotides agree with TRBD2. Germline trimming cut 1 base from V and 2 bases from J; bases unmatched to any gene: 6. The germline gives CDR1 SNHLY, CDR2 FYNNEI. The CDR3 length is 16 residues. This CDR3 is CASSEESGEITDTQYF. The CDR3 DNA is TGTGCCAGCAGTGAAGAGAGCGGGGAGATCACAGATACGCAGTATTTT.

The sample holds one count of this clone. The chain has TRBV5-1 and TRBJ2-5; D gene unclear. V was cut by 3 bases and J by 0 bases, with 6 bases left in between. This CDR3 region has 13 residues. From germline, CDR1 is SGHRS and CDR2 YFSETQ. CDR3 residues: CASSSRDQETQYF. DNA for the CDR3: TGCGCCAGCAGCTCCCGGGACCAAGAGACCCAGTACTTC.

This clone was picked up a small number of times. The chain carries TRBV28 and TRBJ1-2; maybe TRBD1 (5 bases). The V and J ends lost 10 bases and 0 bases respectively, with 15 bases between them. Germline assignment: CDR1 MDHEN and CDR2 SYDVKM. The CDR3 totals 14 residues. The chain's CDR3 is CATEVGASNYGYTF. CDR3 DNA: TGTGCCACCGAGGTCGGGGCCTCTAACTATGGCTACACCTTC.

CDR3 DNA: TGTGCCAGCAGCTCTTCCTTATGGGTTACAGATACGCAGTATTTT. Translating it yields CASSSSLWVTDTQYF. The chain combines TRBV11-2 with TRBJ2-3; no clear D gene. From germline, CDR1 is SGHAT and CDR2 FQNNGV. Deletions cut 4 bases from V and 3 bases from J, with 14 bases between. This CDR3 region has 15 residues.

This clone was recorded at least ten times. This chain uses TRBV7-9 with TRBJ2-7; no firm D call. The germline gives CDR1 SEHNR, CDR2 FQNEAQ (reference sequence). The V end lost 1 base, the J end lost 0 bases, and 10 bases lay between the germline ends. The CDR3 runs 15 residues. As DNA, the CDR3 is TGTGCCAGCAGCTTAGGGGATCGAGGCTCCTACGAGCAGTACTTC. Translating it yields CASSLGDRGSYEQYF. Together with reference TRBV7-9 and TRBJ2-7, the CDR3 gives the full variable domain: DTGVSQNPRHKITKRGQNVTFRCDPISEHNRLYWYRQTLGQGPEFLTYFQNEAQLEKSRLLSDRFSAERPKGSFSTLEIQRTEQGDSAMYLCASSLGDRGSYEQYFGPGTRLTVT.

V gene TRBV28 combines with J gene TRBJ2-7, with 7 nucleotides matching TRBD2. Germline V CDR1 and CDR2: MDHEN, SYDVKM. Germline trimming cut 5 bases from V and 2 bases from J; bases unmatched to any gene: 3. The CDR3 extends over 13 amino acids. The CDR3 is CASSRDYPYEQYF. Here the CDR3 DNA reads TGTGCCAGCAGTAGGGACTATCCCTACGAGCAGTACTTC. Supplemented by reference TRBV28 and TRBJ2-7, the full variable domain reads DVKVTQSSRYLVKRTGEKVFLECVQDMDHENMFWYRQDPGLGLRLIYFSYDVKMKEKGDIPEGYSVSREKKERFSLILESASTNQTSMYLCASSRDYPYEQYFGPGTRLTVT.

CDR3 DNA sequence: TGTGCCAGCTCGGCTAATGAAAAACTGTTTTTT. It encodes CASSANEKLFF. V gene TRBV2 combines with J gene TRBJ1-4; D is unresolved. Per germline, CDR1 SNHLY and CDR2 FYNNEI. The CDR3 has 11 residues. V was pared by 8 bases and J by 3 bases, with 4 bases between.

The chain joins TRBV6-1 to TRBJ2-7, with D tentatively TRBD1 or TRBD2 (5 bases each). The length of the CDR3 is 12 residues. CDR1 and CDR2 from the germline V gene are MNHNS and SASEGT. Trimming stripped 7 bases from V and 7 bases from J, with 14 bases between. This CDR3 reads CASTEGWGEQYF. CDR3 nucleotide sequence: TGTGCCAGCACCGAGGGCTGGGGGGAGCAGTACTTC.

This chain links TRBV7-2 with TRBJ2-3, with TRBD1 as a possible D gene (6 bases). CDR1 SGHTA and CDR2 FQGNSA come from the germline V gene. The V end was cut by 6 bases, the J end by 1 base, with 14 bases between. CDR3 length equals 15 residues. The CDR3 DNA is TGTGCCAGCAGGAGGAGACAGGACGGCACAGATACGCAGTATTTT. It codes for CASRRRQDGTDTQYF.

V usage is TRBV14 and J usage is TRBJ1-4, with D unresolved. Germline values: CDR1 SGHDN, CDR2 FVKESK. The CDR3 consists of 15 residues. The germline V and J ends were trimmed by 4 bases and 10 bases, with 19 bases remaining between them. The CDR3 region is CASSPDLGESGKLFF. The CDR3 DNA is TGTGCCAGCAGCCCGGACCTCGGCGAAAGTGGAAAACTGTTTTTT.

This clone has more than one count but fewer than ten. This chain joins TRBV4-2 and TRBJ1-1; D gene uncertain. Germline V gives CDR1 LGHNA, CDR2 YNFKEQ. V was clipped by 1 base and J by 7 bases, with 16 bases between them. The CDR3 spans 15 residues. In nucleotides, the CDR3 is TGTGCCAGCAGCCAAGTCGGTAGTTTGACCGATGAAGCTTTCTTT. This codes for CASSQVGSLTDEAFF.

The V and J genes are TRBV7-2 and TRBJ2-3, with 13 bases aligning to TRBD2. The CDR3 has 16 amino acids. Germline V gene lookup returns CDR1 SGHTA and CDR2 FQGNSA. The J segment lost 5 bases and the V segment lost 5 bases, leaving 7 bases of the junction unmatched. The CDR3 protein is CASSLWTSGRRDTQYF. CDR3 coding DNA: TGTGCCAGCAGCCTCTGGACTAGCGGGAGACGAGATACGCAGTATTTT.

The V gene is TRBV21-1, the J gene TRBJ2-3; TRBD1 is taken as the D call from the table, unchecked against the DNA. TRBV21-1 is a listed pseudogene. The CDR3 is made up of 17 amino acids. The CDR3 DNA sequence: TGTGCCAGCAGCAAAGTACAGGGCAGGGTGAAAAAAGATACGCAGTATTTT. Its protein is CASSKVQGRVKKDTQYF.